These 5 T cell receptor beta chains share one sample of origin, sequenced in a study of blood T cell repertoires in COVID-19. The method was immunoSEQ multiplex PCR; TCRdb's version includes in-frame clones alone and lacks a portion of them. The sample lists under 400,000 clones, more than 70% occurring once. What was sequenced was PBMCs or T cells enriched from blood (not recorded which). These receptors were collected from a man aged 35-49 years in a cohort exposed to, infected with or recovered from COVID-19 (not recorded which).

V gene TRBV10-1 combines with J gene TRBJ2-7, with a weak D call TRBD2 (5 bases). Trimming shortened V by 5 bases and J by 4 bases, and 12 bases separated the two germline ends. The CDR3 is 13 amino acids. The V gene's germline CDR1 is WNHNN and CDR2 SYGVQD (reference sequence). Here the CDR3 DNA reads TGCGCCAGCAGTAGCGGATTAATGTACGAGCAGTACTTC. It is translated as CASSSGLMYEQYF.

The chain links TRBV28 to TRBJ1-2; D gene ambiguous. Germline CDR1 is MDHEN and CDR2 is SYDVKM. V shed 1 base and J shed 4 bases, with 7 bases lying between them. The CDR3 contains 13 residues. CDR3 coding DNA: TGTGCCAGCAGTTTATCAAGAGCCTATGGCTACACCTTC. Protein: CASSLSRAYGYTF.

This clone occurred once. This sequence joins TRBV5-1 and TRBJ2-3, with TRBD2 as a possible D gene (6 bases). The CDR3 is made up of 14 amino acids. Trimming removed 4 bases at V and 5 bases at J, with 14 bases between. The germline CDR1 and CDR2 sequences are SGHRS and YFSETQ. The CDR3 protein is CASSAGTVGDTQYF. The CDR3 DNA reads as TGCGCCAGCAGCGCGGGGACGGTTGGAGATACGCAGTATTTT.

The chain carries TRBV7-9 and TRBJ2-1, with unresolved D. V was shortened by 1 base and J by 4 bases, with 8 bases between the two germline ends. Germline assignment: CDR1 SEHNR and CDR2 FQNEAQ (reference sequence). The CDR3 runs 14 residues. The chain's CDR3 is CASSLGLRYNEQFF. CDR3 coding DNA: TGTGCCAGCAGCTTAGGGTTGCGGTACAATGAGCAGTTCTTC. The variable domain in full, with the rest retrieved from reference TRBV7-9 and TRBJ2-1, is DTGVSQNPRHKITKRGQNVTFRCDPISEHNRLYWYRQTLGQGPEFLTYFQNEAQLEKSRLLSDRFSAERPKGSFSTLEIQRTEQGDSAMYLCASSLGLRYNEQFFGPGTRLTVL.

The chain couples TRBV5-1 to TRBJ2-1, with TRBD1 as a possible D gene (6 bases). Trimming removed 0 bases from V and 9 bases from J, with 19 bases in between. Germline-derived CDR1 and CDR2 are SGHRS and YFSETQ. The CDR3 is 16 residues long. CDR3 coding DNA: TGCGCCAGCAGCTTGGTTGGGCAGGGGACCTTGTTTGAGCAGTTCTTC. Its translation is CASSLVGQGTLFEQFF.